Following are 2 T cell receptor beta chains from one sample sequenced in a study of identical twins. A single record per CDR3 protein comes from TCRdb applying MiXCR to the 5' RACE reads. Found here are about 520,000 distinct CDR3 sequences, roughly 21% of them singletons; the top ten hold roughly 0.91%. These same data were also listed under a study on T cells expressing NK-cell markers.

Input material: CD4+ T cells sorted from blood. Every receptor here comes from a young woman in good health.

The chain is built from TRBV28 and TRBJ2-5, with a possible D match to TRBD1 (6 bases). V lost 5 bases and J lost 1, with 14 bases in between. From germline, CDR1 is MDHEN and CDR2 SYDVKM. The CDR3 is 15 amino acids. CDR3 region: CASSPQGRGQETQYF. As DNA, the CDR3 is TGTGCCAGCAGTCCGCAGGGGAGAGGCCAAGAGACCCAGTACTTC.

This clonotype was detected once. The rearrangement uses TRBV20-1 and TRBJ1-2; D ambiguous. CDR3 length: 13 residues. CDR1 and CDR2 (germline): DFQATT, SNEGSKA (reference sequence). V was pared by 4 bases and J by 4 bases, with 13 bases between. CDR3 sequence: CSANRGPLYGYTF. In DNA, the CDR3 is TGCAGTGCTAACAGAGGACCGCTCTATGGCTACACCTTC.